This TCR beta chain was captured by sequencing in a study of cytomegalovirus exposure and HLA in healthy donors. The PCR employed 60 Vbeta primers together with 13 Jbeta primers. Only in-frame clones appear in the TCRdb table, and some are missing; sequencing was by immunoSEQ multiplex PCR. Here the sample spans some 120,000 clones, about four fifths being singletons. Germline V gene sequence: CDR1 SGDLS, CDR2 YYNGEE. The V gene end was trimmed by 2 bases and the J gene end by 9 bases; junction bases not matched to a gene: 8. CDR3 length: 14 residues. This TCR was sampled from a man aged 25 to 40 in good health and CMV-seronegative. The J gene is TRBJ2-1, the V gene TRBV9, with TRBD1 identical over 7 bases. Sequences were obtained from PBMCs. The CDR3 here is CASSVFSGGVEQFF. The CDR3 region has the DNA TGTGCCAGCAGCGTTTTTTCAGGGGGTGTTGAGCAGTTCTTC.